The 28 T cell receptor beta chains below come from one sample, sequenced in a study of blood T cell repertoires in COVID-19. Data came from immunoSEQ multiplex PCR; TCRdb stores just in-frame clones and leaves some out. The sample lists 40,000 to 45,000 clones, around 86% occurring once. Sequences were obtained from peripheral blood. The origin of the receptors is a man aged 55 to 69 with active COVID-19.

The chain couples TRBV27 to TRBJ2-1; 13 bases align to TRBD2. Germline V lookup: CDR1 MNHEY, CDR2 SMNVEV (reference sequence). The V and J ends lost 7 bases and 6 bases, in that order; junction bases with no gene match: 6. There are 15 residues in the CDR3. The CDR3 nucleotides are TGTGCCAGCACTAAACTAGCGGGAGGGGGCAATGAGCAGTTCTTC. This sequence encodes CASTKLAGGGNEQFF.

The chain has TRBV4-2 and TRBJ2-2; 10 bases align to TRBD2. J lost 5 bases, V lost 4 bases, and 10 bases had no gene match. Per the germline V gene, CDR1 is LGHNA and CDR2 is YNFKEQ. There are 17 residues in the CDR3. The chain's CDR3 is CASSPLGSSGRTGELFF. The CDR3 nucleotides are TGTGCCAGCAGCCCCCTTGGGTCTAGCGGGAGAACCGGGGAGCTGTTTTTT.

The gene calls are TRBV19 and TRBJ2-3, with 9 bases identical to TRBD1. The V gene's germline CDR1 is LNHDA and CDR2 SQIVND (reference sequence). Unmatched junction bases numbered 5, after V lost 4 bases and J lost 3 bases. The CDR3 has 15 amino acids. The CDR3 DNA reads as TGTGCCAGTAGTACGGACAGGGGTGTAACAGATACGCAGTATTTT. It specifies CASSTDRGVTDTQYF.

The chain joins TRBV6-4 to TRBJ2-1; D remains ambiguous. The CDR3 extends over 13 amino acids. The germline V gene has CDR1 MRHNA and CDR2 SNTAGT. V was pared by 0 bases and J by 9 bases, with 9 bases between. Here the CDR3 reads CASSDSGVSEQFF. CDR3 sequence (DNA): TGTGCCAGCAGTGACTCGGGCGTTAGTGAGCAGTTCTTC.

The genes are TRBV4-3 and TRBJ1-3, with D perhaps matching TRBD1 (5 bases). V lost 1 base to trimming and J lost 2 bases, with 12 bases between them. The CDR3 has 16 residues. In germline, CDR1 is LGHNA, CDR2 YSLEER. This CDR3 reads CASSQGRGGAGNTIYF. The DNA for the CDR3 is TGCGCCAGCAGCCAAGGTCGGGGGGGGGCTGGAAACACCATATATTTT.

The chain carries TRBV7-2 and TRBJ2-1; 10 bases are shared with TRBD2. J gave up 7 bases and V 6 bases, and 12 bases lay outside the gene matches. Germline V gene lookup returns CDR1 SGHTA and CDR2 FQGNSA. The CDR3 covers 16 residues. CDR3 nucleotides: TGTGCCAGCAGGCTAGGGAGCGGGAGGGCCGATAATGAGCAGTTCTTC. Translation: CASRLGSGRADNEQFF.

This chain links TRBV5-1 with TRBJ2-5, with D perhaps TRBD1 (6 bases). The V end was cut by 0 bases, the J end by 5 bases, with 14 bases between. The V gene's germline CDR1 is SGHRS and CDR2 YFSETQ. The CDR3 extends over 15 amino acids. The CDR3 region has the DNA TGCGCCAGCAGCTTGGTGGGGGCCGTCGGGGAGACCCAGTACTTC. Translating gives CASSLVGAVGETQYF.

Only a few counts were recorded for this clone. V and J are TRBV27 and TRBJ2-3; 11 nucleotides line up with TRBD2. The V and J ends lost 4 bases and 9 bases, in that order; junction bases with no gene match: 6. The germline gives CDR1 MNHEY, CDR2 SMNVEV (reference sequence). The CDR3 totals 14 residues. In nucleotides, the CDR3 is TGTGCCAGCAGTTCATTAGCGGGAGGGCGCACGCAGTATTTT. Translated: CASSSLAGGRTQYF.

The chain carries TRBV5-1 and TRBJ2-3; 11 bases are a match to TRBD1. Germline CDR1 and CDR2: SGHRS and YFSETQ. Trimming removed 4 bases from V and 1 base from J; junction bases left unmatched: 5. CDR3 length equals 16 residues. CDR3 amino acids: CASSRGQGVGTDTQYF. CDR3 DNA sequence: TGCGCCAGCAGCAGGGGACAGGGGGTGGGCACAGATACGCAGTATTTT.

The genes are TRBV19 and TRBJ2-7; D might be TRBD2 (6 bases). V dropped 1 base and J dropped 3 bases, with 16 bases sitting between them. This CDR3 has 16 residues. Germline CDR1 and CDR2: LNHDA and SQIVND (reference sequence). CDR3 nucleotide sequence: TGTGCCAGTAGTATAGGTTCTATGGACGGGAGCTACGAGCAGTACTTC. Residues: CASSIGSMDGSYEQYF.

CDR3 DNA: TGTGCCATCAGTGAGTTAGCGCACGAGCAGTACTTC. This gives the protein CAISELAHEQYF. The chain joins TRBV10-3 to TRBJ2-7; D may be TRBD2 (5 bases). The CDR3 length is 12 residues. The germline gives CDR1 ENHRY, CDR2 SYGVKD. V gave up 1 base and J gave up 5 bases, with 6 bases separating them.

This chain connects TRBV18 to TRBJ2-3, with TRBD2 identical over 12 bases. The J segment lost 1 base and the V segment lost 3 bases, leaving 2 bases of the junction unmatched. Germline V CDR1 and CDR2: KGHSH, LQKENI. The CDR3 is 16 amino acids. The CDR3 bases are TGTGCCAGCTCACCTCTAGCGGGAGGGGGCACAGATACGCAGTATTTT. Amino acids: CASSPLAGGGTDTQYF.

The chain employs TRBV4-1 and TRBJ2-7, with 10 bases lining up with TRBD1. The CDR3 is made up of 16 amino acids. V dropped 3 bases and J dropped 5; count of bases not matched to a gene: 10. Looked up from germline, CDR1 is MGHRA and CDR2 is YSYEKL. The CDR3 spells CASSQAGQGPFHEQYF. In DNA form, the CDR3 reads TGCGCCAGCAGCCAGGCGGGACAGGGGCCTTTCCACGAGCAGTACTTC.

This clone was counted once. This chain joins TRBV21-1 and TRBJ1-2. TRBV21-1 is an annotated pseudogene. This CDR3 region has 14 residues. The CDR3 DNA reads as TGTGCCAGCAGCAAAGTAGGAGCTAACTATGGCTACACCTTC. As protein: CASSKVGANYGYTF.

The rearrangement uses TRBV7-3 and TRBJ2-1, with D tentatively TRBD2 (6 bases). The V gene lost 5 bases and the J gene lost 8 bases, with 19 bases spanning the gap. The CDR3 is made up of 15 amino acids. The germline gives CDR1 SGHTA, CDR2 FQGTGA. The CDR3 region has the DNA TGTGCCAGCAGCCCCTCCCGAGGGGAGGTGGATGAGCAGTTCTTC. It is translated as CASSPSRGEVDEQFF. The entire variable domain, with the rest obtained from reference TRBV7-3 and TRBJ2-1, is as follows: GAGVSQTPSNKVTEKGKYVELRCDPISGHTALYWYRQSLGQGPEFLIYFQGTGAADDSGLPNDRFFAVRPEGSVSTLKIQRTERGDSAVYLCASSPSRGEVDEQFFGPGTRLTVL.

The V gene is TRBV27, the J gene TRBJ1-1, with 7 bases matching TRBD1. The CDR3 runs to 14 residues. V shed 7 bases and J 3 bases; nucleotides not matched to a gene: 8. The germline CDR1 and CDR2 sequences are MNHEY and SMNVEV (reference sequence). CDR3 nucleotide sequence: TGTGCCAGCATATCCGGGCAGGGGGACACTGAAGCTTTCTTT. Amino acids: CASISGQGDTEAFF.

The CDR3 spells CARAVPGQGAYEQYF. DNA for the CDR3: TGTGCCAGGGCGGTACCGGGACAGGGGGCTTACGAGCAGTACTTC. The J gene is TRBJ2-7, the V gene TRBV6-4; 12 bases match TRBD1. This CDR3 has 15 amino acids. With V trimmed by 9 bases and J by 4 bases, 10 bases remained unmatched. CDR1 is MRHNA and CDR2 is SNTAGT in the germline V gene.

Worth noting for this clone: Germline and junction disagree at one end, which may indicate a read error. Here the CDR3 DNA reads TGTGCCGGCAGTTACTCGAGCCCCTCTGGAAACACCATATATTTT. It specifies CAGSYSSPSGNTIYF. The chain couples TRBV6-5 to TRBJ1-3; D is unresolved. Germline lookup yields CDR1 MNHEY and CDR2 SVGAGI. The CDR3 is 15 residues long.

The chain is built from TRBV28 and TRBJ2-2, with 11 bases identical to TRBD1. V trimming: 6 bases; J trimming: 7 bases; junction bases outside the gene matches: 7. This CDR3 is 15 amino acids long. CDR1 is MDHEN and CDR2 is SYDVKM in the germline V gene. CDR3 amino acids: CASSPGQGAVGELFF. The CDR3 DNA reads TGTGCCAGCAGCCCCGGACAGGGGGCCGTCGGGGAGCTGTTTTTT.

The rearrangement joins TRBV6-5 to TRBJ1-6; D is ambiguous. From germline, CDR1 is MNHEY and CDR2 SVGAGI. Trimming took 5 bases from V and 7 from J, leaving 15 bases between them. CDR3 length equals 15 residues. In DNA, the CDR3 is TGTGCCAGCAGTAGAGACACGTCGGGGAATTCACCCCTCCACTTT. Amino acids: CASSRDTSGNSPLHF.

This sequence joins TRBV4-2 and TRBJ2-7; 7 positions match TRBD2. There are 16 residues in the CDR3. Per the germline V gene, CDR1 is LGHNA and CDR2 is YNFKEQ. Trimming took 3 bases from V and 4 from J; bases not matched to a gene: 12. The CDR3: CASSHPTPGTTYEQYF. The CDR3 nucleotides are TGTGCCAGCAGCCATCCTACCCCCGGGACTACATACGAGCAGTACTTC.

This chain connects TRBV5-5 to TRBJ2-3; D is undetermined. There are 14 residues in the CDR3. The ends were cut back, 1 base at V and 6 bases at J, with 12 bases in the middle. Germline CDR1 is SGHKS and CDR2 is YYEKEE (reference sequence). The CDR3 loop is CASSLTLLSDTQYF. Here the CDR3 DNA reads TGTGCCAGCAGCTTGACGTTACTTTCCGATACGCAGTATTTT.

The rearrangement links TRBV29-1 to TRBJ2-6, with 11 bases aligning to TRBD1. V shed 6 bases and J 0 bases; nucleotides not matched to a gene: 7. Germline loops: CDR1 SQVTM, CDR2 ANQGSEA. The CDR3 runs 17 residues. The CDR3: CSVGGTGGFSGANVLTF. CDR3 DNA: TGCAGCGTCGGCGGGACAGGGGGATTCTCTGGGGCCAACGTCCTGACTTTC. Complete variable domain (other parts from reference TRBV29-1 and TRBJ2-6): SAVISQKPSRDICQRGTSLTIQCQVDSQVTMMFWYRQQPGQSLTLIATANQGSEATYESGFVIDKFPISRPNLTFSTLTVSNMSPEDSSIYLCSVGGTGGFSGANVLTFGAGSRLTVL.

V is TRBV21-1 and J is TRBJ2-3; TRBD2, the D gene given by the table, was not confirmed from the DNA. TRBV21-1 is a recognized pseudogene. The CDR3 spans 16 residues. CDR3 sequence (DNA): TGTGCCAGCAGCAAAGAAGGACTAGCGCTCACAGATACGCAGTATTTT. Translation: CASSKEGLALTDTQYF.

This chain joins TRBV21-1 and TRBJ2-4; TRBD2 reflects the table's D call only, with no check against the DNA. TRBV21-1 is marked as a pseudogene. The CDR3 totals 14 residues. In nucleotides, the CDR3 is TGTGCCAGTCAGGAGCCGGGACTACAAAACATTCAGTACTTC. This translates into CASQEPGLQNIQYF.

The J gene is TRBJ2-7, the V gene TRBV2; a weak D match, TRBD2 (6 bases). This CDR3 has 14 residues. Germline V gives CDR1 SNHLY, CDR2 FYNNEI. Trimming cost V 8 bases and J 1 base, with 15 bases left between them. CDR3 coding DNA: TGTGCCAGCGGGGAGGAACAGGAATCCTACGAGCAGTACTTC. Protein: CASGEEQESYEQYF.

This chain links TRBV6-6 with TRBJ1-2, with a tentative D call TRBD1 (6 bases). The V end lost 6 bases, the J end lost 4 bases, and 21 bases lay between the germline ends. The CDR3 consists of 16 residues. Germline lookup yields CDR1 MNHNY and CDR2 SVGAGI (reference sequence). The DNA of the CDR3 is TGTGCCAGCAGAGGAGCCCAACAGGGTAGTGCCTATGGCTACACCTTC. This translates into CASRGAQQGSAYGYTF.

In its sample, this clone was seen once. J is TRBJ1-1 and V is TRBV6-5, with 7 nucleotides matching TRBD1. The germline V gene encodes CDR1 MNHEY and CDR2 SVGAGI. The CDR3 is 15 residues long. Trimming removed 7 bases from V and 0 bases from J; junction bases left unmatched: 8. This CDR3 reads CASNRGGKVNTEAFF. The CDR3 DNA reads TGTGCCAGCAACAGGGGCGGGAAGGTGAACACTGAAGCTTTCTTT.